This T cell receptor (beta chain) was recovered during a study of blood T cell repertoires in COVID-19 (dated by TCRdb to 2020 to 2022). A note on the overall study: The collaborator samples originated in the United States, Italy and Spain and spanned the acute and convalescent phases of COVID-19. HLA class I and class II types, where available, came from metadata supplied by the sample provider rather than from assay-based typing. The prospective study material was composed of cDNA or gDNA derived from T cells, B-cell-depleted T cells, or PBMCs. The repertoires were released in a freely available public database meant as a resource for research on the immune response to SARS-CoV-2. Deeply sampled blood TCRbeta repertoires from subjects exposed to, actively infected with, or recovered from COVID-19 were included in the dataset. The sample metadata nearly always contained a de-identified subject ID, COVID-19 status, age in years and sex. Samples were obtained from the ongoing ImmuneRACE study (first 160 participants) and from 1,200 or so subjects provided by 6 global collaborators. Study-wide conclusions, independent of this receptor: The amount of clinical and demographic metadata varied by source and participant and was provided uncurated.

The immunoSEQ Assay, a bias-controlled multiplex PCR, was used to amplify TCRbeta CDR3 regions from genomic DNA. As for the original processing: Within the assay, amplification of reference gene primers was used to estimate how many nucleated cells each sample contained. Sequence reads were collapsed and filtered to measure the absolute abundance of every unique TCRbeta CDR3 rearrangement. For each sample, productive Simpson clonality was calculated by taking the square root of Simpson's diversity index across productive rearrangements. TCRdb re-hosts the immuneACCESS table, in-frame sequences only. Its copies lack some clones; in the studies checked, an unresolved V gene accounts for under half of them, and the cause for the rest is not known. V and J calls plus clone size are reproduced from that table; the DNA served to infer D and trimming. The sample records under 250,000 clones, about 80% of which are singletons. In total, the top ten clones hold approximately 4.8% of the sample.

Whole blood was collected in K2EDTA tubes by collaborating institutions according to the institutions' own protocols. Collaborator samples were shipped for TCRbeta analysis as frozen whole blood, isolated PBMCs, or DNA extracted from either sample type. As for this clone: It has no known antigen specificity. Base qualities are not provided; no much larger clone lies one nucleotide away.

V and J are truncated by 6 bases and 8 bases respectively, leaving an intervening sequence of 19 bases. From the germline V gene, CDR1 is MNHNS and CDR2 is SASEGT. Including the terminal cysteine and phenylalanine, the CDR3 comprises 15 residues. Only the CDR3 DNA is retained, 45 bases long and in frame from the first base. The source is a man between 50 and 59 years old with active or convalescent COVID-19. Sample: peripheral blood. The sequence links TRBV6-1 to TRBJ1-4, and possibly TRBD1, on 6 matching bases. The sequenced DNA is TGTGCCAGCAGAACGGGGGGCGAGTGGGAAGAAAAACTGTTTTTT. This encodes CASRTGGEWEEKLFF.